This T cell receptor beta chain was sequenced in a study of OX40 agonist ivuxolimab in advanced cancers. About the research overall: Ivuxolimab is a fully human IgG2 antibody that activates OX40 (CD134). Administration of intravenous ivuxolimab to patients occurred every 2 weeks at 0.01 to 10 mg/kg.

Sampled blood was obtained at baseline, cycle 4 day 1, and cycle 7 day 1. Study observations and caveats: There were also nonresponders showing low normalized T-cell clonal expansion.

Measured with immunoSEQ multiplex PCR; TCRdb has only the in-frame clones, and not every one. The table records 100,000 or so clones, 75% to 95% of them present only once. The CDR3 contains 16 residues. Germline CDR1 is MDHEN and CDR2 is SYDVKM. V dropped 6 bases and J dropped 4 bases, with 18 bases sitting between them. This clone was found once. Its matching antigen is unknown. This receptor was identified in an adult with an advanced solid tumor such as melanoma, head and neck, liver or kidney cancer. Sequences were derived from CD4+ or CD8+ T cells sorted from blood, sampled in a trial of the OX40 agonist ivuxolimab. The chain uses TRBV28 and TRBJ1-4; no clear D. The chain's CDR3 is CASRLRSWERNEKLFF. CDR3 DNA sequence: TGTGCCAGCAGGTTGAGATCTTGGGAACGTAATGAAAAACTGTTTTTT.